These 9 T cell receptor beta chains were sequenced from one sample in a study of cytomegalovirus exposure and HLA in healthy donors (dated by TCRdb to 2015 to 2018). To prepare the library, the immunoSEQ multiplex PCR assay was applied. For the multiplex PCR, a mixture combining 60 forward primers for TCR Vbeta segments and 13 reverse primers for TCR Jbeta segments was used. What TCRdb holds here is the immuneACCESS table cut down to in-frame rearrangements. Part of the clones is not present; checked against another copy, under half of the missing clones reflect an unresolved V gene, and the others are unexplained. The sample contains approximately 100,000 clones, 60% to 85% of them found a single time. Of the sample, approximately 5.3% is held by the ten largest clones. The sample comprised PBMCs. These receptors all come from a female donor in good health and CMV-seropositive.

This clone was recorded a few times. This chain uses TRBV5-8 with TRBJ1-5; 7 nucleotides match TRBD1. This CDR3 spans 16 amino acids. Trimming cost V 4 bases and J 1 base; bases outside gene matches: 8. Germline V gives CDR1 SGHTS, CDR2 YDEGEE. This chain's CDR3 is CASSGDRVRSNQPQHF. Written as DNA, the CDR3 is TGTGCCAGCAGCGGAGACAGGGTTCGGAGCAATCAGCCCCAGCATTTT.

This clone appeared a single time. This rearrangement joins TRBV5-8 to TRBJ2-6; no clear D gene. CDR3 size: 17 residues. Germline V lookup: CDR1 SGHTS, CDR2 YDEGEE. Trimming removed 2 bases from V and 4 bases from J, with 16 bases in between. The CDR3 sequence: CASSFIAASYGANVLTF. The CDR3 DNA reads TGTGCCAGCAGCTTTATCGCCGCGAGCTACGGGGCCAACGTCCTGACTTTC.

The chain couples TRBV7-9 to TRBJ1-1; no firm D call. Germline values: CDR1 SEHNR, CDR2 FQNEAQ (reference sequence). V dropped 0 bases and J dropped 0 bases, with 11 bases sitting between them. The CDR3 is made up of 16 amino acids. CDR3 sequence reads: CASSLAFGTLNTEAFF. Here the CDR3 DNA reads TGTGCCAGCAGCTTAGCGTTTGGCACATTGAACACTGAAGCTTTCTTT.

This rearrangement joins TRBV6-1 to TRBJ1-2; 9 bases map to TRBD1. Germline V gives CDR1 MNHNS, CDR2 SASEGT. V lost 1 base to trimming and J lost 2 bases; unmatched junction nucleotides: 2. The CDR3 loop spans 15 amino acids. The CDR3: CASSEDGQGNYGYTF. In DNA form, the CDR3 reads TGTGCCAGCAGTGAAGACGGACAGGGGAACTATGGCTACACCTTC.

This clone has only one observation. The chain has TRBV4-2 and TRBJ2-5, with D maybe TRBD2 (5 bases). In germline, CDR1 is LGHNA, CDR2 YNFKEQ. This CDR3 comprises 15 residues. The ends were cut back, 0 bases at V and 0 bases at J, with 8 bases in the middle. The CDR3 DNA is TGTGCCAGCAGCCAAGACTCGGGGTACCAAGAGACCCAGTACTTC. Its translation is CASSQDSGYQETQYF.

CDR3 coding DNA: TGTGCCAGCCGGGGAGGACCTCGGCCCGAGCAGTTCTTC. It is translated as CASRGGPRPEQFF. The chain couples TRBV25-1 to TRBJ2-1; tentatively, D is TRBD2 (6 bases). There are 13 residues in the CDR3. The germline CDR1 and CDR2 sequences are MGHDK and SYGVNS. The V and J ends lost 8 bases and 10 bases respectively, with 18 bases between them.

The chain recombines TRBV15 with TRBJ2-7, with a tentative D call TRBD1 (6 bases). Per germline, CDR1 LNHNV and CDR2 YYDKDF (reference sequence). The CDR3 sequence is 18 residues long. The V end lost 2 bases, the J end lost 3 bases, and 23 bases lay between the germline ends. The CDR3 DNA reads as TGTGCCACCAGCAGACGCCGAACAGGGTCTTGGTCGGACTACGAGCAGTACTTC. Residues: CATSRRRTGSWSDYEQYF.

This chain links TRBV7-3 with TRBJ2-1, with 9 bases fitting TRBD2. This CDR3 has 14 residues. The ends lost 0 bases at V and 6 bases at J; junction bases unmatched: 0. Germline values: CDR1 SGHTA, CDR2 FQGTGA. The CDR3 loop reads CASSLTSGSNEQFF. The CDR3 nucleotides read TGTGCCAGCAGCTTAACTAGCGGGAGCAATGAGCAGTTCTTC. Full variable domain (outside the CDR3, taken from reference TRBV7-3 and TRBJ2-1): GAGVSQTPSNKVTEKGKYVELRCDPISGHTALYWYRQSLGQGPEFLIYFQGTGAADDSGLPNDRFFAVRPEGSVSTLKIQRTERGDSAVYLCASSLTSGSNEQFFGPGTRLTVL.

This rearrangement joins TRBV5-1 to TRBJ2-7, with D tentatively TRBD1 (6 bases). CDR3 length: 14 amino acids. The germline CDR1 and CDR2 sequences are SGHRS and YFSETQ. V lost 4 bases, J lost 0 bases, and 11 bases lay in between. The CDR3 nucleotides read TGCGCCAGCAGCGCCCGGACAGCCTCCTACGAGCAGTACTTC. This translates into CASSARTASYEQYF.